This T cell receptor (beta chain) derives from a study of T cell repertoires in cytomegalovirus infection. The germline V and J ends were trimmed by 7 bases and 2 bases, with 18 bases remaining between them. This CDR3 has 15 amino acids. The germline gives CDR1 MDHEN, CDR2 SYDVKM. A few counts support this clonotype. Its antigen is undetermined. From the reads, TCRdb called clonotypes with MiXCR, one entry per CDR3 protein. Among 40,000 to 50,000 distinct CDR3 sequences listed, 20% were seen once. This receptor was taken from a human donor in good health (CMV status not recorded). Some clones in this sample may be carry-over from other donors' samples. The rearrangement links TRBV28 to TRBJ2-7; either TRBD1 or TRBD2 may supply D (5 bases each). Sequencing input: PBMCs, sequenced either directly or after in vitro stimulation (not recorded which). DNA of the CDR3: TGTGCCAGCATTCCTTCCGGGACGCCCACCTACGAGCAGTACTTC. Its protein is CASIPSGTPTYEQYF.